Below, 18 T cell receptor beta chains from the same sample are listed, as sequenced in a study of CD8+ T cells in alopecia areata. Investigators isolated RNA and reverse transcribed it into cDNA to act as the sequencing template. Profiling relied on immunoSEQ multiplex PCR, and the TCRdb table lists in-frame clones only, not all of them. The data hold approximately 54,000 clones, with about 96% observed a single time. Sequencing was performed on CD8+ T cells sorted from blood, taken at week 0. These receptors were collected from a human donor with alopecia areata.

The rearrangement links TRBV4-2 to TRBJ1-1; 11 nucleotides agree with TRBD1. After removal of 3 bases from V and 4 bases from J, the junction contained 4 bases not matched to a gene. This CDR3 region has 15 residues. Germline V gene data show CDR1 as LGHNA and CDR2 as YNFKEQ. For the CDR3, the DNA is TGTGCCAGCAGCCACTCCGGGACAGGGGGCACTGAAGCTTTCTTT. Translated, it gives CASSHSGTGGTEAFF.

The rearrangement links TRBV11-2 to TRBJ2-1; 9 positions match TRBD2. The CDR3 covers 15 residues. After removal of 5 bases from V and 4 bases from J, the junction contained 6 bases not matched to a gene. Germline V CDR1 and CDR2: SGHAT, FQNNGV. The CDR3 loop is CASSRSGGPYNEQFF. Written as DNA, the CDR3 is TGTGCCAGCAGCCGTAGCGGGGGCCCTTACAATGAGCAGTTCTTC. Based on the CDR3 plus reference TRBV11-2 and TRBJ2-1, the full variable domain is EAGVAQSPRYKIIEKRQSVAFWCNPISGHATLYWYQQILGQGPKLLIQFQNNGVVDDSQLPKDRFSAERLKGVDSTLKIQPAKLEDSAVYLCASSRSGGPYNEQFFGPGTRLTVL.

With respect to this clone: This sample also contains other DNA sequences that code for the same CDR3. The chain is built from TRBV4-1 and TRBJ2-2; D is unresolved. From germline, CDR1 is MGHRA and CDR2 YSYEKL. Trimming left V 4 bases short and J 0 bases short, with 0 bases between. The CDR3 loop spans 12 amino acids. The DNA for the CDR3 is TGCGCCAGCAGCCCGAACACCGGGGAGCTGTTTTTT. It translates to CASSPNTGELFF.

The V gene is TRBV29-1, the J gene TRBJ2-2; D is tentatively TRBD1 or TRBD2 (5 bases each). The germline V gene has CDR1 SQVTM and CDR2 ANQGSEA. The CDR3 contains 16 residues. With 2 bases removed from V and 4 bases from J, the gap between germline ends came to 17 bases. The CDR3 here is CSVERGRGTGTGELFF. In DNA, the CDR3 is TGCAGCGTTGAAAGGGGACGGGGCACGGGCACCGGGGAGCTGTTTTTT.

This chain joins TRBV30 and TRBJ2-7; D not resolved. Trimming took off 6 bases at V and 1 base at J, with 7 bases between the two ends. Germline values: CDR1 GTSNPN, CDR2 SVGIG (reference sequence). The CDR3 has 11 residues. CDR3 bases: TGTGCCTGTGGCAGTTCCTACGAGCAGTACTTC. It codes for CACGSSYEQYF.

V usage is TRBV30 and J usage is TRBJ2-5; 7 bases are a match to TRBD1. With the DNA end fitting TRBJ2-7 better, the J assignment may be wrong. The CDR3 totals 13 residues. The V gene's germline CDR1 is GTSNPN and CDR2 SVGIG (reference sequence). CDR3 nucleotide sequence: TGTGCCTGGAGTAGGGACAGCACCTACGAGCAGTACTTC. Its protein is CAWSRDSTYEQYF.

The rearrangement joins TRBV4-1 to TRBJ2-5; D is perhaps TRBD1 or TRBD2 (5 bases each). The V end was cut by 0 bases, the J end by 4 bases, with 18 bases between. There are 17 residues in the CDR3. Germline CDR1 MGHRA, CDR2 YSYEKL. The CDR3 loop is CASSQDLRGEWGETQYF. The DNA of the CDR3 is TGCGCCAGCAGCCAAGATTTGAGGGGTGAATGGGGAGAGACCCAGTACTTC.

The chain couples TRBV7-9 to TRBJ2-1, with 14 bases that match TRBD2. CDR1 is SEHNR and CDR2 is FQNEAQ in the germline V gene (reference sequence). The V segment lost 5 bases and the J segment 8 bases; nucleotides outside the gene matches: 11. The CDR3 totals 17 residues. CDR3 nucleotide sequence: TGTGCCAGCAGCCTCCCTCACGGGACTAGCGGGGGCGATGAGCAGTTCTTC. As protein: CASSLPHGTSGGDEQFF.

The chain combines TRBV4-1 with TRBJ1-5, with no clear D. This CDR3 has 13 amino acids. V lost 1 base and J lost 4, with 5 bases in between. Germline V CDR1 and CDR2: MGHRA, YSYEKL. The chain's CDR3 is CASSQGRNQPQHF. DNA for the CDR3: TGCGCCAGCAGCCAAGGGAGAAATCAGCCCCAGCATTTT.

The chain links TRBV5-6 to TRBJ1-5; tentative D call: TRBD1 (6 bases). CDR1 and CDR2 from the germline V gene are SGHDT and YYEEEE. V was cut by 0 bases and J by 5 bases, with 12 bases left in between. The CDR3 contains 15 residues. For the CDR3, the DNA is TGTGCCAGCAGCTTGGAAAGAAGGGGGGATCAGCCCCAGCATTTT. This translates into CASSLERRGDQPQHF.

The gene calls are TRBV7-2 and TRBJ1-1, with 7 bases aligning to TRBD1. The germline V gene has CDR1 SGHTA and CDR2 FQGNSA. V lost 3 bases and J lost 0; bases outside the gene matches: 7. The CDR3 covers 16 residues. CDR3 DNA: TGTGCCAGCAGCTTGGGGAGGGGGCTGATGAACACTGAAGCTTTCTTT. Its translation: CASSLGRGLMNTEAFF.

CDR3 in amino acids: CASSSIPLGGELFF. In DNA form, the CDR3 reads TGTGCCAGCAGTTCGATCCCCCTCGGCGGGGAGCTGTTTTTT. V and J are TRBV27 and TRBJ2-2; D not resolved. V was shortened by 4 bases and J by 7 bases, with 13 bases between the two germline ends. The CDR3 extends over 14 amino acids. Per germline, CDR1 MNHEY and CDR2 SMNVEV (reference sequence).

The chain combines TRBV29-1 with TRBJ1-1; no clear D. The CDR3 has 12 residues. CDR1 and CDR2 (germline): SQVTM, ANQGSEA. Trimming stripped 6 bases from V and 3 bases from J, with 11 bases between. CDR3 bases: TGCAGCGTCGCTCGGGGAGACACTGAAGCTTTCTTT. Protein sequence: CSVARGDTEAFF.

V usage is TRBV21-1 and J usage is TRBJ2-7; TRBD2, the table's D call, lacks a check against the DNA. TRBV21-1 is shown as a pseudogene. The CDR3 contains 15 residues. CDR3 sequence reads: CASSKGSGEEDEQYF. The CDR3 DNA reads as TGTGCCAGCAGCAAAGGATCGGGGGAGGAGGACGAGCAGTACTTC.

V usage is TRBV4-3 and J usage is TRBJ2-1; 7 positions agree with TRBD2. V dropped 0 bases and J dropped 6; count of bases not matched to a gene: 5. CDR1 and CDR2 (germline): LGHNA, YSLEER. This CDR3 is built from 15 residues. The DNA of the CDR3 is TGCGCCAGCAGCCAAGATTTCCCTAGCGGCAATGAGCAGTTCTTC. Translating gives CASSQDFPSGNEQFF.

CDR3 protein: CATSRDRSGTSETQYF. The CDR3 bases are TGTGCCACCAGCAGAGATCGGTCAGGGACATCAGAGACCCAGTACTTC. The chain recombines TRBV15 with TRBJ2-5, with D perhaps matching TRBD1 (6 bases). The germline gives CDR1 LNHNV, CDR2 YYDKDF (reference sequence). The ends were cut back, 0 bases at V and 4 bases at J, with 15 bases in the middle. The CDR3 is 16 residues long. Complete variable domain (other parts from reference TRBV15 and TRBJ2-5): DAMVIQNPRYQVTQFGKPVTLSCSQTLNHNVMYWYQQKSSQAPKLLFHYYDKDFNNEADTPDNFQSRRPNTSFCFLDIRSPGLGDTAMYLCATSRDRSGTSETQYFGPGTRLLVL.

V is TRBV27 and J is TRBJ1-6, with 7 bases lining up with TRBD1. The germline CDR1 and CDR2 sequences are MNHEY and SMNVEV (reference sequence). The J segment lost 1 base and the V segment lost 8 bases, leaving 5 bases of the junction unmatched. This CDR3 comprises 15 residues. CDR3 region: CASGVTGSYNSPLHF. The CDR3 bases are TGTGCCAGCGGGGTGACAGGGTCCTATAATTCACCCCTCCACTTT.

The chain couples TRBV28 to TRBJ2-1, with TRBD1 identical over 7 bases. The germline V gene encodes CDR1 MDHEN and CDR2 SYDVKM. CDR3 length equals 15 residues. The V gene end was trimmed by 3 bases and the J gene end by 3 bases; junction bases not matched to a gene: 5. The chain's CDR3 is CASSLGQSIYNEQFF. For the CDR3, the DNA is TGTGCCAGCAGTTTGGGACAGAGTATCTACAATGAGCAGTTCTTC.